The 22 T cell receptor beta chains given below trace back to one sample, sequenced in a study of cytomegalovirus exposure and HLA in healthy donors. 13 Jbeta primers and 60 Vbeta primers were used for the PCR. TCRdb's table, derived via immunoSEQ multiplex PCR, lists solely in-frame clones and lacks some. Counted here are about 180,000 clones, 65% to 80% occurring once; the ten biggest clones make up 0.69%. Sample: PBMCs. Receptors were obtained from a woman aged 40 to 49 in good health and CMV-seronegative.

V gene TRBV7-2 combines with J gene TRBJ1-3; D perhaps matches TRBD1 (6 bases). This CDR3 spans 15 amino acids. Germline V gives CDR1 SGHTA, CDR2 FQGNSA. Trimming took off 0 bases at V and 3 bases at J, with 9 bases between the two ends. The CDR3 coding sequence is TGTGCCAGCAGCTTAGCGCGCAGGGGTGGAAACACCATATATTTT. It specifies CASSLARRGGNTIYF.

On this clone: This same CDR3 is encoded by further DNA sequences in the sample. The chain is built from TRBV7-9 and TRBJ2-7; possible D gene TRBD2, 5 bases. The CDR3 length is 13 residues. The V and J ends lost 5 bases and 2 bases respectively, with 10 bases between them. Per the germline V gene, CDR1 is SEHNR and CDR2 is FQNEAQ (reference sequence). CDR3 loop: CASSPPGTYEQYF. CDR3 in DNA: TGTGCCAGCAGCCCCCCGGGGACCTACGAGCAGTACTTC.

There are a few counts of this clone. V usage is TRBV7-9 and J usage is TRBJ1-2; 9 nucleotides agree with TRBD1. V dropped 7 bases and J dropped 8; count of bases not matched to a gene: 8. Germline assignment: CDR1 SEHNR and CDR2 FQNEAQ (reference sequence). The CDR3 sequence is 13 residues long. This CDR3 reads CASNLGQGDGYTF. CDR3 DNA sequence: TGTGCCAGCAACCTGGGACAGGGTGACGGCTACACCTTC. The variable domain in full, with the rest retrieved from reference TRBV7-9 and TRBJ1-2, is DTGVSQNPRHKITKRGQNVTFRCDPISEHNRLYWYRQTLGQGPEFLTYFQNEAQLEKSRLLSDRFSAERPKGSFSTLEIQRTEQGDSAMYLCASNLGQGDGYTFGSGTRLTVV.

This sequence joins TRBV5-1 and TRBJ2-7; 7 bases agree with TRBD2. Germline V gives CDR1 SGHRS, CDR2 YFSETQ. J was trimmed by 1 base and V by 2 bases; bases with no gene match: 9. CDR3 length: 16 residues. The CDR3 bases are TGCGCCAGCAGCTTACCATTAGCGGGTCTTTCCTACGAGCAGTACTTC. It encodes CASSLPLAGLSYEQYF. The full variable domain, rest sourced from reference TRBV5-1 and TRBJ2-7, is KAGVTQTPRYLIKTRGQQVTLSCSPISGHRSVSWYQQTPGQGLQFLFEYFSETQRNKGNFPGRFSGRQFSNSRSEMNVSTLELGDSALYLCASSLPLAGLSYEQYFGPGTRLTVT.

V usage is TRBV10-2 and J usage is TRBJ1-1; tentative D call: TRBD1 (5 bases). V was clipped by 5 bases and J by 11 bases, with 15 bases between them. This CDR3 is built from 12 residues. Germline CDR1 reads WSHSY; CDR2 reads SAAADI. CDR3 in DNA: TGCGCCAGCAGTAGTTACAGGACGTATGCTTTCTTT. Protein product: CASSSYRTYAFF.

The chain joins TRBV6-1 to TRBJ2-2; D not resolved. Germline assignment: CDR1 MNHNS and CDR2 SASEGT. This CDR3 has 13 residues. Trimming removed 2 bases at V and 5 bases at J, with 6 bases between. This chain's CDR3 is CASSEIQTGELFF. CDR3 in DNA: TGTGCCAGCAGTGAAATCCAAACCGGGGAGCTGTTTTTT.

This CDR3 is CASSSTLGETQYF. Written as DNA, the CDR3 is TGTGCCAGCAGTTCGACTCTTGGGGAGACCCAGTACTTC. J is TRBJ2-5 and V is TRBV25-1; D gene ambiguous. The V gene's germline CDR1 is MGHDK and CDR2 SYGVNS. CDR3 length: 13 residues. V shed 5 bases and J shed 5 bases, with 12 bases lying between them.

The chain uses TRBV5-1 and TRBJ2-7, with D unresolved. The CDR3 spans 14 residues. From germline, CDR1 is SGHRS and CDR2 YFSETQ. The ends were cut back, 0 bases at V and 6 bases at J, with 13 bases in the middle. This CDR3 is CASSLEVVSREQYF. For the CDR3, the DNA is TGCGCCAGCAGCTTGGAGGTAGTTAGCCGCGAGCAGTACTTC.

The rearrangement joins TRBV2 to TRBJ1-2, with 9 bases matching TRBD1. Germline V CDR1 and CDR2: SNHLY, FYNNEI. The ends lost 6 bases at V and 6 bases at J; junction bases unmatched: 5. The CDR3 runs 13 residues. The CDR3 protein is CASRGTGGNGYTF. The DNA for the CDR3 is TGTGCCAGCAGGGGAACAGGGGGCAATGGCTACACCTTC.

The chain couples TRBV5-4 to TRBJ2-5, with D perhaps matching TRBD2 (6 bases). With the DNA end fitting TRBJ2-7 better, the J assignment may be wrong. Germline CDR1 is SGHNT and CDR2 is YYREEE (reference sequence). The CDR3 has 13 amino acids. The CDR3 is CASSSGTSYEQYF. The DNA for the CDR3 is TGTGCCAGCAGCTCCGGGACTTCGTACGAGCAGTACTTC.

This clone is a singleton in its sample. The V gene is TRBV25-1, the J gene TRBJ2-7, with 8 bases identical to TRBD1. CDR3 length: 14 residues. Germline CDR1 is MGHDK and CDR2 is SYGVNS. V shed 1 base, J shed 3 bases, and the junction held 2 bases outside the gene matches. Written as DNA, the CDR3 is TGTGCCAGCAGTGAATCTGGACAGGGCTACGAGCAGTACTTC. It specifies CASSESGQGYEQYF.

The gene calls are TRBV2 and TRBJ2-7, with 10 bases that match TRBD2. Germline CDR1 is SNHLY and CDR2 is FYNNEI. J was trimmed by 0 bases and V by 8 bases; bases with no gene match: 4. This CDR3 spans 14 amino acids. CDR3 protein: CASVASGGSYEQYF. The CDR3 DNA is TGTGCCAGCGTAGCTAGCGGGGGCTCCTACGAGCAGTACTTC.

The chain employs TRBV19 and TRBJ1-5; no definite D call. Trimming took off 0 bases at V and 6 bases at J, with 9 bases between the two ends. Per the germline V gene, CDR1 is LNHDA and CDR2 is SQIVND (reference sequence). CDR3 size: 14 residues. As DNA, the CDR3 is TGTGCCAGTAGTATAGATGCACTCACTCAGCCCCAGCATTTT. This gives the protein CASSIDALTQPQHF.

This clone was seen more than once but under ten times. V is TRBV5-1 and J is TRBJ1-4; D is unclear. The CDR3 totals 15 residues. The germline CDR1 and CDR2 sequences are SGHRS and YFSETQ. V lost 1 base to trimming and J lost 0 bases, with 7 bases between them. The CDR3 region is CASSLPGATNEKLFF. The DNA for the CDR3 is TGCGCCAGCAGCTTGCCGGGTGCAACTAATGAAAAACTGTTTTTT.

J is TRBJ2-7 and V is TRBV5-1; TRBD1 matches at 7 bases. J lost 3 bases, V lost 3 bases, and 6 bases had no gene match. This CDR3 spans 14 amino acids. Per the germline V gene, CDR1 is SGHRS and CDR2 is YFSETQ. Here the CDR3 reads CASSSSGTVYEQYF. The CDR3 DNA follows: TGCGCCAGCAGCTCCTCGGGGACAGTCTACGAGCAGTACTTC. The variable domain in full, completed from reference TRBV5-1 and TRBJ2-7, reads KAGVTQTPRYLIKTRGQQVTLSCSPISGHRSVSWYQQTPGQGLQFLFEYFSETQRNKGNFPGRFSGRQFSNSRSEMNVSTLELGDSALYLCASSSSGTVYEQYFGPGTRLTVT.

The chain joins TRBV19 to TRBJ2-4; 11 nucleotides align to TRBD2. The CDR3 has 19 residues. Germline CDR1 LNHDA, CDR2 SQIVND (reference sequence). V lost 5 bases to trimming and J lost 1 base; unmatched junction nucleotides: 13. CDR3 amino acids: CASSATWLAGGWAKNIQYF. CDR3 DNA sequence: TGTGCCAGTAGTGCCACGTGGCTAGCGGGAGGCTGGGCCAAAAACATTCAGTACTTC.

The chain is built from TRBV19 and TRBJ1-2, with D unclear. CDR1 is LNHDA, CDR2 SQIVND, per germline (reference sequence). V gave up 6 bases and J gave up 4 bases, with 21 bases separating them. The CDR3 spans 16 residues. The CDR3 DNA reads TGTGCCAGTAGCACCGAGGGAGGAAGTCGGACCTATGGCTACACCTTC. This gives the protein CASSTEGGSRTYGYTF.

The rearrangement uses TRBV2 and TRBJ2-2, with 10 nucleotides matching TRBD1. The V gene's germline CDR1 is SNHLY and CDR2 FYNNEI. Unmatched junction bases numbered 7, after V lost 8 bases and J lost 7 bases. The CDR3 has 14 residues. CDR3 in amino acids: CASRGTGVNGELFF. The CDR3 DNA follows: TGTGCCAGCCGGGGGACAGGGGTTAACGGGGAGCTGTTTTTT.

The CDR3 coding sequence is TGTGCCAGCAGCCAAGTCAGGGGAGTTGACTATGGCTACACCTTC. Translation gives CASSQVRGVDYGYTF. V is TRBV14 and J is TRBJ1-2, with D maybe TRBD1 (6 bases). The CDR3 totals 15 residues. CDR1 is SGHDN and CDR2 is FVKESK in the germline V gene. V lost 1 base to trimming and J lost 3 bases, with 12 bases between them.

V usage is TRBV19 and J usage is TRBJ2-5; 9 bases line up with TRBD2. In germline, CDR1 is LNHDA, CDR2 SQIVND (reference sequence). The CDR3 contains 16 residues. Trimming took 1 base from V and 2 from J; bases not matched to a gene: 5. CDR3 in amino acids: CASSIAGSGGQETQYF. The CDR3 DNA reads as TGTGCCAGTAGTATAGCAGGTAGCGGGGGTCAAGAGACCCAGTACTTC.

V usage is TRBV4-1 and J usage is TRBJ2-5; 10 nucleotides line up with TRBD2. The V and J ends lost 0 bases and 7 bases, in that order; junction bases with no gene match: 11. The CDR3 spans 17 residues. The germline gives CDR1 MGHRA, CDR2 YSYEKL. CDR3 sequence reads: CASSQEGSGGVFGTQYF. The CDR3 bases are TGCGCCAGCAGCCAAGAAGGGAGCGGGGGGGTGTTTGGGACCCAGTACTTC.

This clone was seen a few times. The gene calls are TRBV6-1 and TRBJ1-1; TRBD1 aligns across 7 bases. With V trimmed by 5 bases and J by 4 bases, 7 bases remained unmatched. CDR1 is MNHNS and CDR2 is SASEGT in the germline V gene. The CDR3 consists of 14 residues. This CDR3 reads CASSFNRGPTEAFF. CDR3 nucleotides: TGTGCCAGCAGTTTCAACAGGGGTCCCACTGAAGCTTTCTTT.